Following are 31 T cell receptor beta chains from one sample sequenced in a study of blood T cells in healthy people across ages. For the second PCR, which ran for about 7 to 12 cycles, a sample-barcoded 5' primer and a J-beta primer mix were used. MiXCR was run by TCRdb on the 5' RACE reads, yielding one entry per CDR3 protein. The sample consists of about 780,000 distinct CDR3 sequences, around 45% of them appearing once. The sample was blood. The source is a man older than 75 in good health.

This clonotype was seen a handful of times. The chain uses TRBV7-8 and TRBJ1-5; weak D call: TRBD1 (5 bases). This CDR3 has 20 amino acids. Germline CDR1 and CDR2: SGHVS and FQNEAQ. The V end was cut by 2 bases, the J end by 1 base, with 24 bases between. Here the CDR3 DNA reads TGTGCCAGCAGCTTAAGATCAGGTGACAGAGTTTACTCGAGCAATCAGCCCCAGCATTTT. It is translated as CASSLRSGDRVYSSNQPQHF.

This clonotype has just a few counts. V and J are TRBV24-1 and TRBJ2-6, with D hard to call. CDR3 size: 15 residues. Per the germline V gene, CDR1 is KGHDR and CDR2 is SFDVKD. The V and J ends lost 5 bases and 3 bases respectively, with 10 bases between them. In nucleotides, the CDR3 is TGTGCCACCAGTGCCCCGGGTTATGGGGCCAACGTCCTGACTTTC. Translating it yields CATSAPGYGANVLTF.

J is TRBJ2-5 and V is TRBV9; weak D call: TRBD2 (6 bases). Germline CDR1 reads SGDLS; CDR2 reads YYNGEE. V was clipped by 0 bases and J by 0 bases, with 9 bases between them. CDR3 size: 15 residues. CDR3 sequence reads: CASSVGSSDQETQYF. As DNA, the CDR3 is TGTGCCAGCAGCGTAGGGTCTAGCGACCAAGAGACCCAGTACTTC. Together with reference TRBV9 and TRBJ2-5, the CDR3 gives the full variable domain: DSGVTQTPKHLITATGQRVTLRCSPRSGDLSVYWYQQSLDQGLQFLIQYYNGEERAKGNILERFSAQQFPDLHSELNLSSLELGDSALYFCASSVGSSDQETQYFGPGTRLLVL.

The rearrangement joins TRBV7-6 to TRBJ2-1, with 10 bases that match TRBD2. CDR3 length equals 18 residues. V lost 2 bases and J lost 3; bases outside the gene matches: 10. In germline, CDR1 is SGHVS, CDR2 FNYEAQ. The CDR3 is CASSLSPPRTSGYNEQFF. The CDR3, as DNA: TGTGCCAGCAGCTTATCCCCTCCTAGGACTAGCGGCTACAATGAGCAGTTCTTC.

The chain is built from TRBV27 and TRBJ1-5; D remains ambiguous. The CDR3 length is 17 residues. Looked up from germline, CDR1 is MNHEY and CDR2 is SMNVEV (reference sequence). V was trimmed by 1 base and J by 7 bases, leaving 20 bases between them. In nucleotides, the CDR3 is TGTGCCAGCAGTTTATTTCCCAGCACCCAAAACAGCCAGCCCCAGCATTTT. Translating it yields CASSLFPSTQNSQPQHF.

The CDR3 sequence is CSTRIAANTGELFF. CDR3 bases: TGCAGTACGAGAATTGCGGCGAACACCGGGGAGCTGTTTTTT. V is TRBV20-1 and J is TRBJ2-2; D is ambiguous. The CDR3 has 14 amino acids. V lost 8 bases, J lost 0 bases, and 13 bases lay in between. Germline V CDR1 and CDR2: DFQATT, SNEGSKA (reference sequence).

CDR3 region: CASRLVNSPLHF. In nucleotides, the CDR3 is TGTGCCAGCAGACTCGTTAATTCACCCCTCCACTTT. The rearrangement uses TRBV6-6 and TRBJ1-6; D not certain. The CDR3 covers 12 residues. Trimming removed 6 bases from V and 6 bases from J, with 6 bases in between. The germline gives CDR1 MNHNY, CDR2 SVGAGI (reference sequence).

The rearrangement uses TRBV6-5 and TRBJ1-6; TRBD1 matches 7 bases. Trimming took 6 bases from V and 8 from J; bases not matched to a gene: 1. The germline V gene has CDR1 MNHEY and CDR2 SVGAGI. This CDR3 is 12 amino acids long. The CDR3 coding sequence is TGTGCCAGCAGGCAGGGGGATTCACCCCTCCACTTT. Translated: CASRQGDSPLHF.

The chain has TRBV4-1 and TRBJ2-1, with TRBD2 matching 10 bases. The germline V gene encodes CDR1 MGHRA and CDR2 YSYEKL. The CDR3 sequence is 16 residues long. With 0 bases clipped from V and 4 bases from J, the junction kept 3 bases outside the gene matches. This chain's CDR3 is CASSQETSGLYNEQFF. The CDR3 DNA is TGCGCCAGCAGCCAAGAGACTAGCGGGTTATACAATGAGCAGTTCTTC.

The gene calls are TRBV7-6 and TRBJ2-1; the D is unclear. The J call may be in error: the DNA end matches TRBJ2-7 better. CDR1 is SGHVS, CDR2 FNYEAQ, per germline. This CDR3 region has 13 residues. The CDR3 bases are TGTGCCAGCAGCTTAGGGCCTTCCAAGGAGCAGTACTTC. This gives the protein CASSLGPSKEQYF.

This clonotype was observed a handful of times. The CDR3: CATSDSGPGGWETQYF. CDR3 sequence (DNA): TGTGCCACCAGTGATTCGGGCCCTGGAGGATGGGAGACCCAGTACTTC. The chain recombines TRBV24-1 with TRBJ2-5, with D maybe TRBD2 (5 bases). The V gene lost 2 bases and the J gene lost 5 bases, with 17 bases spanning the gap. Germline values: CDR1 KGHDR, CDR2 SFDVKD. The CDR3 consists of 16 residues.

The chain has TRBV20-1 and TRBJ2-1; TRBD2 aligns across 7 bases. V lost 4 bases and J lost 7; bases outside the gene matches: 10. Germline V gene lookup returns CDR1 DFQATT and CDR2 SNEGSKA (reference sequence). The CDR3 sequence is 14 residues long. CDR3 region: CSATRGLSTNEQFF. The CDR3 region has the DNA TGCAGTGCTACTCGGGGACTATCTACAAATGAGCAGTTCTTC.

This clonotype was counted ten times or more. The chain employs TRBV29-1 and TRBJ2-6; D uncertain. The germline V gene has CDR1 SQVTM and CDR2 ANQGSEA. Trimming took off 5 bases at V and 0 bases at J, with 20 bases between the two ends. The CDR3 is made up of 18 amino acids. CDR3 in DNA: TGCAGCGTTTTCGTAACGACACCTACGAGCTCTGGGGCCAACGTCCTGACTTTC. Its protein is CSVFVTTPTSSGANVLTF.

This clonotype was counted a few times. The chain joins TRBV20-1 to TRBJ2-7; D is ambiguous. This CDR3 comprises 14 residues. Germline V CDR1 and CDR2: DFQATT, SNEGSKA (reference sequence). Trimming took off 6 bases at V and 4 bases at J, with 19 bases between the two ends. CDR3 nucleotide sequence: TGCAGTGCAAACCACCTAAGAGAGCTTTACGAGCAGTACTTC. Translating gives CSANHLRELYEQYF.

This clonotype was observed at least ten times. CDR3 sequence reads: CASSIAGGAGANVLTF. CDR3 bases: TGTGCCAGTAGTATTGCAGGGGGCGCTGGGGCCAACGTCCTGACTTTC. V gene TRBV19 combines with J gene TRBJ2-6; TRBD1 matches 8 bases. CDR3 length: 16 amino acids. V gave up 3 bases and J gave up 2 bases; unmatched junction bases: 3. Germline V gives CDR1 LNHDA, CDR2 SQIVND (reference sequence). The full variable domain, its missing parts supplied by reference TRBV19 and TRBJ2-6, is DGGITQSPKYLFRKEGQNVTLSCEQNLNHDAMYWYRQDPGQGLRLIYYSQIVNDFQKGDIAEGYSVSREKKESFPLTVTSAQKNPTAFYLCASSIAGGAGANVLTFGAGSRLTVL.

The CDR3 DNA sequence: TGCAGTGCCCCAACAGGGGGCGTTCGGAATGAGCAGTTCTTC. It translates to CSAPTGGVRNEQFF. The chain links TRBV20-1 to TRBJ2-1; 9 bases map to TRBD1. The CDR3 runs to 14 residues. CDR1 is DFQATT, CDR2 SNEGSKA, per germline (reference sequence). With V trimmed by 6 bases and J by 7 bases, 10 bases remained unmatched.

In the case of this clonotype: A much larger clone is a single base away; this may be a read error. The CDR3 sequence is CASSLVISGSSYNEQFF. The DNA of the CDR3 is TGCGCCAGCAGCTTGGTGATTAGCGGGAGCTCCTACAATGAGCAGTTCTTC. J is TRBJ2-1 and V is TRBV5-1; 9 positions match TRBD2. The CDR3 covers 17 residues. Germline V gene data show CDR1 as SGHRS and CDR2 as YFSETQ. V shed 0 bases, J shed 0 bases, and the junction held 4 bases outside the gene matches. Complete variable domain (other parts from reference TRBV5-1 and TRBJ2-1): KAGVTQTPRYLIKTRGQQVTLSCSPISGHRSVSWYQQTPGQGLQFLFEYFSETQRNKGNFPGRFSGRQFSNSRSEMNVSTLELGDSALYLCASSLVISGSSYNEQFFGPGTRLTVL.

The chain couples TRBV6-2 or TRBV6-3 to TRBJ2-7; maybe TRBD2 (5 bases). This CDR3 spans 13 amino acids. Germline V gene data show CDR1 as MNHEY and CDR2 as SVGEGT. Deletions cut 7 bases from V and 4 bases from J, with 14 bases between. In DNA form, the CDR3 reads TGTGCCAGCACGTGGCCGGGAAATTACGAGCAGTACTTC. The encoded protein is CASTWPGNYEQYF.

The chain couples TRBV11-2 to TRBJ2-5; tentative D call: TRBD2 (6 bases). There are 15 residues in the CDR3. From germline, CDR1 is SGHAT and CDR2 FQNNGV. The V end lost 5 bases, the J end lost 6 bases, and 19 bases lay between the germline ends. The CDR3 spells CASSRYSGGEKTQYF. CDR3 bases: TGTGCCAGCAGCCGATATAGCGGCGGAGAAAAGACCCAGTACTTC.

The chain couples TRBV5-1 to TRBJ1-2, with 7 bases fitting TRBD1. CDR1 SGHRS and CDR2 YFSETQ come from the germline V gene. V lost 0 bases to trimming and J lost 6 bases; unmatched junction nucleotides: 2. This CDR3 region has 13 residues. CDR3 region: CASSLDRGNGYTF. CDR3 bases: TGCGCCAGCAGCTTGGACAGGGGTAATGGCTACACCTTC.

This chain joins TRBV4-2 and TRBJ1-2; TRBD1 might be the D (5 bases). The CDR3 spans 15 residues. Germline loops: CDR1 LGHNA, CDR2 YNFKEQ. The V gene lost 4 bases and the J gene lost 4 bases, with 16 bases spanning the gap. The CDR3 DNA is TGTGCCAGCAGCCCCCTAGGGGCGGCCAGCTATGGCTACACCTTC. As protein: CASSPLGAASYGYTF.

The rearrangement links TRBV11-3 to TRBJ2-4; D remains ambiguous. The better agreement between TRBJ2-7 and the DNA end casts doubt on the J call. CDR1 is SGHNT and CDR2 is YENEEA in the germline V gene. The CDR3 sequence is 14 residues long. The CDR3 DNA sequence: TGTGCCAGCAGCTTAGTTCGAGACCACTACGAGCAGTACTTC. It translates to CASSLVRDHYEQYF.

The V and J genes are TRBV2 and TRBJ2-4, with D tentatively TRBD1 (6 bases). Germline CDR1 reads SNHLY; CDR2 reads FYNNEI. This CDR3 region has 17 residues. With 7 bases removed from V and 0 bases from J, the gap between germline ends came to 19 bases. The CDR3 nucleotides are TGTGCCAGCACAGGGGCGGAAGGAGCCCTAGCCAAAAACATTCAGTACTTC. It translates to CASTGAEGALAKNIQYF.

The CDR3 here is CASSPKVGEQFF. CDR3 in DNA: TGTGCCAGCAGCCCTAAAGTGGGTGAGCAGTTCTTC. The chain recombines TRBV7-3 with TRBJ2-1; no firm D call. This CDR3 has 12 amino acids. Per germline, CDR1 SGHTA and CDR2 FQGTGA. The germline V and J ends were trimmed by 5 bases and 9 bases, with 11 bases remaining between them.

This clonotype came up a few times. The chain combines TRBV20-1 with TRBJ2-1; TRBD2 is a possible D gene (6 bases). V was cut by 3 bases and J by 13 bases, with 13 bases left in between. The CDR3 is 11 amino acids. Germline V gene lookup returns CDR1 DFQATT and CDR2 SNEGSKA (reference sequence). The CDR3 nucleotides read TGCAGTGCTAGTACCGGGACTTTACAGTTCTTC. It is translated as CSASTGTLQFF.

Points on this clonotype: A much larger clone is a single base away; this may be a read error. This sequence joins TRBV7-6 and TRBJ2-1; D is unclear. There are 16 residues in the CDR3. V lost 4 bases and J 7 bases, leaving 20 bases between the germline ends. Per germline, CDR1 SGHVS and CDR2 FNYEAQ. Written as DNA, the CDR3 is TGTGCCAGCAGCTCAGGCCTGTCGGACCCCGGTAATGAGCAGTTCTTC. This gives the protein CASSSGLSDPGNEQFF.

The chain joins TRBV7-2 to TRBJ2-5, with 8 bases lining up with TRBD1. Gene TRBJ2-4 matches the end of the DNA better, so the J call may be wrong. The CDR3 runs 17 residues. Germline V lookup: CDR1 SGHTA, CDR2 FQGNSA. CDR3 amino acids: CASSLALAGTGMNIQYF. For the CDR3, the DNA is TGTGCCAGCAGCTTAGCGTTGGCGGGGACAGGAATGAACATTCAGTACTTC.

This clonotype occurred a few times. As DNA, the CDR3 is TGCAGCGTTGGCCGGGCTGCAGCTTGGGACGAGCAGTACTTC. Protein: CSVGRAAAWDEQYF. The chain joins TRBV29-1 to TRBJ2-7; the D is unclear. The CDR3 runs to 14 residues. Germline lookup yields CDR1 SQVTM and CDR2 ANQGSEA. V shed 4 bases and J shed 5 bases, with 18 bases lying between them.

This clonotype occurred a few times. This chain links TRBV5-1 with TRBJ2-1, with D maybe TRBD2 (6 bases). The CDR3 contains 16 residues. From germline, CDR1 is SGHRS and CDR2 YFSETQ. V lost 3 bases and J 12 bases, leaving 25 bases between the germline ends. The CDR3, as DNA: TGCGCCAGCAGCTCGGGGCGGGACTCACCCGTTGGGGTGCAGTTCTTC. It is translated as CASSSGRDSPVGVQFF.

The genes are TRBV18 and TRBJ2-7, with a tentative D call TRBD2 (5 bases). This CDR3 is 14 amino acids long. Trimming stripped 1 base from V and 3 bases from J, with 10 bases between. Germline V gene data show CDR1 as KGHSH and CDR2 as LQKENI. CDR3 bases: TGTGCCAGCTCACCACGGCCGGGAATCTACGAGCAGTACTTC. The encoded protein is CASSPRPGIYEQYF.

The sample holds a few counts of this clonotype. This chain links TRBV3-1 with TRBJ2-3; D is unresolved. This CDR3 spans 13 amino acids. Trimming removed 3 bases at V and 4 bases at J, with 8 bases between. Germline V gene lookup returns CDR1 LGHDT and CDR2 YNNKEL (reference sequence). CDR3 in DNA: TGTGCCAGCAGCCAGACCTGGGCAGATACGCAGTATTTT. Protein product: CASSQTWADTQYF.